This T cell receptor beta chain was found in a study of ipilimumab plus nivolumab after autologous stem cell transplantation. The data were produced by immunoSEQ multiplex PCR, yet TCRdb's version contains in-frame clones alone and is incomplete. The profile covers fewer than 15,000 clones, with 65% to 80% appearing a single time and about 9.4% taken by the ten largest. Germline CDR1 is SEHNR and CDR2 is FQNEAQ (reference sequence). The junction had 12 bases not matched to a gene; V was cut back by 2 bases and J by 3 bases. The CDR3 covers 19 residues. Patients got ipilimumab 1 mg/kg beginning 14 to 28 days post-transplant.

Sequenced here: PBMCs, sampled in a trial of ipilimumab plus nivolumab as post-transplant consolidation. This receptor was obtained from a male donor with primary mediastinal lymphoma. The chain recombines TRBV7-9 with TRBJ2-2, with 10 bases that match TRBD2. The CDR3 spells CASSLSAFLAGADTGELFF. In DNA, the CDR3 is TGTGCCAGCAGCTTATCTGCGTTTCTAGCGGGAGCGGACACCGGGGAGCTGTTTTTT.